This TCR beta chain was identified during a study of T cell responses to AZD1222 COVID-19 vaccine. Trimming took 5 bases from V and 6 from J, leaving 16 bases between them. The CDR3 spans 15 residues. Germline values: CDR1 MNHEY, CDR2 SMNVEV (reference sequence). As concerns this clone: Its target is not known.

TCRdb keeps only in-frame clones here, not all; method: immunoSEQ multiplex PCR. The sample carries about 190,000 clones, almost 95% recorded once. Findings and caveats of the study: Clonal diversity may have been underestimated, and the donors were mostly white British, with more females than males.

The input for sequencing was peripheral blood, taken on day 0 of AZD1222 vaccination. The clonotype originates from an adult in good health. J is TRBJ1-4 and V is TRBV27, with D possibly matching TRBD1 (6 bases). The CDR3 bases are TGTGCCAGCAGTGATAGAGGGGGGACATATGAAAAACTGTTTTTT. Protein sequence: CASSDRGGTYEKLFF.